This T cell receptor beta chain came from a study of OX40 agonist ivuxolimab in advanced cancers. Study context: In three patients, partial responses were observed, one with hepatocellular carcinoma and two with cutaneous melanoma.

About this clone: The antigen remains undetermined.

Profiled with immunoSEQ multiplex PCR; TCRdb holds only in-frame clones, not every one. The repertoire holds 75,000 to 100,000 clones, with roughly 85% as singletons. Study conclusions and caveats: At 0.1 to 3.0 mg/kg, CD4+ and CD8+ blood T cells expanded clonally by week 6. In CD8+ T cells, expanded clones were on average more numerous than in CD4+.

This CDR3 region has 14 residues. Germline loops: CDR1 SEHNR, CDR2 FQNEAQ (reference sequence). The V and J ends lost 3 bases and 1 base respectively, with 9 bases between them. The sequencing here drew on CD4+ or CD8+ T cells sorted from blood, taken in a trial of the OX40 agonist ivuxolimab. The J gene is TRBJ1-1, the V gene TRBV7-9; D is uncertain. This clonotype originated in an adult with an advanced solid tumor such as melanoma, head and neck, liver or kidney cancer. CDR3 nucleotide sequence: TGTGCCAGCAGCTTCCGACAAACGAACACTGAAGCTTTCTTT. This sequence encodes CASSFRQTNTEAFF.